The 21 T cell receptor beta chains given below trace back to one sample, sequenced in a study of control samples from healthy donors and cancer patients. Libraries were prepared by immunoSEQ multiplex PCR; TCRdb keeps only in-frame clonotypes and omits some of them. The data show 110,000 to 150,000 clones, with about 89% seen just once and around 4.7% held by the top ten. The sequenced sample consisted of blood. These receptors were taken from a man aged 25-40 years in good health.

The gene calls are TRBV27 and TRBJ2-7, with D perhaps being TRBD1 or TRBD2 (5 bases each). The CDR3 has 13 amino acids. The germline gives CDR1 MNHEY, CDR2 SMNVEV (reference sequence). Trimming took 2 bases from V and 7 from J, leaving 12 bases between them. In nucleotides, the CDR3 is TGTGCCAGCAGTTTAGAGGGGTGGAGGGAGCAGTACTTC. It yields the protein CASSLEGWREQYF.

This clone was seen a single time. This chain uses TRBV5-1 with TRBJ2-1, with 8 bases lining up with TRBD2. CDR1 and CDR2 (germline): SGHRS, YFSETQ. V trimming: 0 bases; J trimming: 0 bases; junction bases outside the gene matches: 2. The CDR3 runs 16 residues. The CDR3 region is CASSLVSGSSYNEQFF. In DNA, the CDR3 is TGCGCCAGCAGCTTGGTGAGCGGGAGCTCCTACAATGAGCAGTTCTTC.

V usage is TRBV24-1 and J usage is TRBJ2-2, with unresolved D. The V end lost 5 bases, the J end lost 3 bases, and 15 bases lay between the germline ends. The CDR3 runs to 16 residues. From germline, CDR1 is KGHDR and CDR2 SFDVKD. The CDR3 nucleotides are TGTGCCACCAGTGCCGACCCCCGGTGGGACACCGGGGAGCTGTTTTTT. Residues: CATSADPRWDTGELFF.

The genes are TRBV9 and TRBJ2-2, with D maybe TRBD2 (5 bases). The length of the CDR3 is 15 residues. Germline V gene data show CDR1 as SGDLS and CDR2 as YYNGEE. The V end lost 0 bases, the J end lost 0 bases, and 6 bases lay between the germline ends. This CDR3 is CASSVGGTNTGELFF. CDR3 nucleotide sequence: TGTGCCAGCAGCGTAGGAGGGACGAACACCGGGGAGCTGTTTTTT.

This chain links TRBV5-5 with TRBJ2-7; 7 bases agree with TRBD2. Germline trimming cut 0 bases from V and 4 bases from J; bases unmatched to any gene: 13. This CDR3 has 17 residues. CDR1 is SGHKS, CDR2 YYEKEE, per germline (reference sequence). The CDR3: CASSLGLAAQQGYEQYF. CDR3 in DNA: TGTGCCAGCAGCTTGGGGCTAGCGGCCCAGCAAGGGTACGAGCAGTACTTC.

The rearrangement joins TRBV5-1 to TRBJ1-1; D is perhaps TRBD1 (6 bases). The CDR3 consists of 14 residues. Germline CDR1 is SGHRS and CDR2 is YFSETQ. Trimming stripped 3 bases from V and 1 base from J, with 10 bases between. The CDR3 coding sequence is TGCGCCAGCAGCTCCAGGGGCACGAACACTGAAGCTTTCTTT. Its protein product is CASSSRGTNTEAFF.

V gene TRBV5-4 combines with J gene TRBJ2-1, with D unclear. This CDR3 has 13 amino acids. Trimming removed 4 bases from V and 5 bases from J, with 10 bases in between. The germline V gene has CDR1 SGHNT and CDR2 YYREEE (reference sequence). The chain's CDR3 is CASSLDQNNEQFF. As DNA, the CDR3 is TGTGCCAGCAGCCTGGACCAGAACAATGAGCAGTTCTTC.

V gene TRBV20-1 combines with J gene TRBJ1-1; TRBD1 might be the D (5 bases). CDR3 size: 13 residues. CDR1 and CDR2 from the germline V gene are DFQATT and SNEGSKA (reference sequence). Trimming stripped 3 bases from V and 6 bases from J, with 14 bases between. The CDR3, as DNA: TGCAGTGCTAGTCCGTACCGGGGGGCTGAAGCTTTCTTT. It specifies CSASPYRGAEAFF.

The rearrangement uses TRBV19 and TRBJ1-1; D not resolved. This CDR3 comprises 14 residues. Trimming took off 6 bases at V and 3 bases at J, with 14 bases between the two ends. Germline CDR1 is LNHDA and CDR2 is SQIVND (reference sequence). CDR3 DNA: TGTGCCAGTAGACTTCCAAGGTTGGACACTGAAGCTTTCTTT. It yields the protein CASRLPRLDTEAFF.

The chain has TRBV11-3 and TRBJ2-1; TRBD2 agrees at 8 bases. The V gene end was trimmed by 6 bases and the J gene end by 7 bases; junction bases not matched to a gene: 8. The CDR3 contains 14 residues. The germline gives CDR1 SGHNT, CDR2 YENEEA. The CDR3 bases are TGTGCCAGCAGTTACCGGGGGGGCCTGAATGAGCAGTTCTTC. As protein: CASSYRGGLNEQFF.

This clone appeared once. This chain links TRBV6-5 with TRBJ1-1; 8 bases align to TRBD1. Germline CDR1 MNHEY, CDR2 SVGAGI. The CDR3 spans 12 residues. The J segment lost 7 bases and the V segment lost 5 bases, leaving 3 bases of the junction unmatched. CDR3 sequence (DNA): TGTGCCAGCAGTCATGACAGGGGTGAAGCTTTCTTT. Translating it yields CASSHDRGEAFF.

The J gene is TRBJ2-7, the V gene TRBV2; a possible D gene is TRBD2 (5 bases). Germline lookup yields CDR1 SNHLY and CDR2 FYNNEI. This CDR3 region has 15 residues. V was cut by 5 bases and J by 2 bases, with 16 bases left in between. This CDR3 is CASSRGHRSAYEQYF. In DNA form, the CDR3 reads TGTGCCAGCAGTCGGGGTCACCGGTCGGCCTACGAGCAGTACTTC. The complete variable domain, with remaining parts taken from reference TRBV2 and TRBJ2-7, reads EPEVTQTPSHQVTQMGQEVILRCVPISNHLYFYWYRQILGQKVEFLVSFYNNEISEKSEIFDDQFSVERPDGSNFTLKIRSTKLEDSAMYFCASSRGHRSAYEQYFGPGTRLTVT.

This sequence joins TRBV9 and TRBJ1-5; D gene ambiguous. Deletions cut 1 base from V and 4 bases from J, with 6 bases between. The CDR3 extends over 13 amino acids. Germline V gene lookup returns CDR1 SGDLS and CDR2 YYNGEE. CDR3 residues: CASSVSPNQPQHF. DNA for the CDR3: TGTGCCAGCAGCGTATCGCCTAATCAGCCCCAGCATTTT.

The chain couples TRBV9 to TRBJ2-1; 12 bases are a match to TRBD2. After removal of 1 base from V and 7 bases from J, the junction contained 3 bases not matched to a gene. This CDR3 is 15 amino acids long. Per germline, CDR1 SGDLS and CDR2 YYNGEE. Here the CDR3 reads CASSVPGLAGNEQFF. The CDR3 DNA is TGTGCCAGCAGCGTACCCGGACTAGCGGGAAATGAGCAGTTCTTC.

The V and J genes are TRBV19 and TRBJ2-3, with 10 bases that match TRBD2. Trimming removed 10 bases from V and 6 bases from J; junction bases left unmatched: 13. This CDR3 contains 15 residues. The germline CDR1 and CDR2 sequences are LNHDA and SQIVND (reference sequence). The CDR3, as DNA: TGTGCCATCTCCGGATCTAGCGGGGGTGGTGATACGCAGTATTTT. Protein sequence: CAISGSSGGGDTQYF.

The chain couples TRBV13 to TRBJ2-5; D is unclear. CDR3 length: 13 residues. Germline V gene data show CDR1 as PRHDT and CDR2 as FYEKMQ (reference sequence). Trimming took off 1 base at V and 5 bases at J, with 8 bases between the two ends. The CDR3 protein is CASSLEQMETQYF. Written as DNA, the CDR3 is TGTGCCAGCAGCTTAGAGCAGATGGAGACCCAGTACTTC.

CDR3 in amino acids: CASSAGHLNYGYTF. In nucleotides, the CDR3 is TGTGCCAGTAGCGCTGGACACCTTAACTATGGCTACACCTTC. The chain has TRBV19 and TRBJ1-2; D perhaps matches TRBD1 (5 bases). The CDR3 runs to 14 residues. With 6 bases removed from V and 1 base from J, the gap between germline ends came to 12 bases. Germline V lookup: CDR1 LNHDA, CDR2 SQIVND (reference sequence).

V is TRBV19 and J is TRBJ1-5, with D perhaps matching TRBD1 (6 bases). V lost 5 bases and J 7 bases, leaving 21 bases between the germline ends. Germline assignment: CDR1 LNHDA and CDR2 SQIVND (reference sequence). This CDR3 has 16 amino acids. The CDR3 sequence: CASSPGAGVPEQPQHF. The CDR3 DNA sequence: TGTGCCAGTAGTCCCGGGGCAGGGGTGCCGGAACAGCCCCAGCATTTT.

The chain recombines TRBV19 with TRBJ2-5; D is unresolved. This CDR3 contains 15 residues. Trimming removed 1 base at V and 3 bases at J, with 12 bases between. CDR1 is LNHDA, CDR2 SQIVND, per germline (reference sequence). The CDR3 nucleotides read TGTGCCAGTAGTATAGCCGGCGGCAGCAAAGAGACCCAGTACTTC. Protein: CASSIAGGSKETQYF. Full variable domain (remainder filled in from reference TRBV19 and TRBJ2-5): DGGITQSPKYLFRKEGQNVTLSCEQNLNHDAMYWYRQDPGQGLRLIYYSQIVNDFQKGDIAEGYSVSREKKESFPLTVTSAQKNPTAFYLCASSIAGGSKETQYFGPGTRLLVL.

This clone was seen only once. The chain recombines TRBV29-1 with TRBJ1-5; D perhaps matches TRBD1 (6 bases). CDR3 length: 13 amino acids. The V and J ends lost 4 bases and 3 bases respectively, with 10 bases between them. Germline V gene lookup returns CDR1 SQVTM and CDR2 ANQGSEA. For the CDR3, the DNA is TGCAGCGTTGCCGCAGGGGCCAATCAGCCCCAGCATTTT. Translated: CSVAAGANQPQHF.

The rearrangement uses TRBV3-1 (or the pseudogene TRBV3-2) and TRBJ2-1; D is perhaps TRBD2 (5 bases). Trimming took off 2 bases at V and 0 bases at J, with 8 bases between the two ends. The CDR3 runs to 15 residues. Germline CDR1 is LGHDT and CDR2 is YNNKEL (reference sequence). In DNA form, the CDR3 reads TGTGCCAGCAGCCAACAAGGGAGCTCCTACAATGAGCAGTTCTTC. Encoded protein: CASSQQGSSYNEQFF.